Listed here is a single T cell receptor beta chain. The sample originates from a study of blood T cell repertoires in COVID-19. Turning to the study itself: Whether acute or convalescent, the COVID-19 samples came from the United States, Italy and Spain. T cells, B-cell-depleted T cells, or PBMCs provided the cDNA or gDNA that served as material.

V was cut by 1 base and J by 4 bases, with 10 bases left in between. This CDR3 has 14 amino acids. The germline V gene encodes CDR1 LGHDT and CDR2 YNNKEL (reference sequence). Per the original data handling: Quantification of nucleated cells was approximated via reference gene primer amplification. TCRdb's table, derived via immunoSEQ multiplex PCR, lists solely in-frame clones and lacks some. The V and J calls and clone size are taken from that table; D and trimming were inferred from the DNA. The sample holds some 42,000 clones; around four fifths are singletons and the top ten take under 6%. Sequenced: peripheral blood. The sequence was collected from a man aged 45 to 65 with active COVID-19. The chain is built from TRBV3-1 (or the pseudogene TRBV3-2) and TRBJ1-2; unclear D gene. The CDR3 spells CASSQAGSFYGYTF. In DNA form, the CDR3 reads TGTGCCAGCAGCCAAGCCGGGAGCTTCTATGGCTACACCTTC.